These T cell receptor beta chains were read from a single sample in a study of T cells in Graves' hyperthyroidism and ophthalmopathy. MiXCR was run by TCRdb on the multiplex PCR reads, yielding one entry per CDR3 protein. Of approximately 700,000 distinct CDR3 sequences in the sample, about 16% are singletons; the top ten hold under 8.5%. What was sequenced was blood. These receptors all come from a man in his late teens or twenties with Graves' hyperthyroidism. Both conserved end residues are part of each CDR3. D genes are given only for firm matches. Rows may omit the clone size; those that give it use once, few, many or a size class.

>-|few|TRBJ2-5|TRBV29-1
CSARSQGRRIQETQYF
TGCAGCGCCCGATCCCAGGGGAGGCGGATCCAAGAGACCCAGTACTTC
>-|many|TRBJ1-1|TRBV28
CASSAANTEAFF
TGTGCCAGCTCGGCAGCGAACACTGAAGCTTTCTTT
>-|few|TRBJ1-6|TRBV6-5
CASSYGTATYNSPLHF
TGTGCCAGCAGTTACGGCACAGCGACCTATAATTCACCCCTCCACTTT
>TRBD2|many|TRBJ2-3|TRBV5-1
CASSFGTSRDTQYF
TGCGCCAGCAGCTTTGGGACTAGCCGTGATACGCAGTATTTT
>TRBD1|many|TRBJ1-4|TRBV28
CASTAGGGHEKLFF
TGTGCCAGCACCGCAGGGGGCGGTCACGAAAAACTGTTTTTT
>TRBD1|-|TRBJ2-1|TRBV5-1
CASRESRGLGNEQFF
TGCGCCAGCAGAGAATCGAGGGGGCTGGGAAATGAGCAGTTCTTC
>-|few|TRBJ1-4|TRBV15
CATSHNFNEKLFF
TGTGCCACCAGCCACAATTTTAATGAAAAACTGTTTTTT
>TRBD2|many|TRBJ2-2|TRBV3-1
CASSQDQEREGPFTGELFF
TGTGCCAGCAGCCAAGATCAGGAGCGGGAGGGCCCTTTTACCGGGGAGCTGTTTTTT
>TRBD2|few|TRBJ2-7|TRBV7-9
CASSSSTSGTYEQYF
TGTGCCAGCAGCTCCTCCACTAGCGGGACCTACGAGCAGTACTTC
>-|-|TRBJ2-7|TRBV4-1
CASSQEKGWYYEQYF
TGCGCCAGCAGCCAAGAAAAAGGCTGGTACTACGAGCAGTACTTC
>-|many|TRBJ2-1|TRBV7-9
CASSLVGHNEQFF
TGTGCCAGCAGCTTAGTGGGGCACAATGAGCAGTTCTTC
>-|many|TRBJ2-1|TRBV27
CASSLLALHSYNEQFF
TGTGCCAGCAGTTTACTAGCGCTCCACTCCTACAATGAGCAGTTCTTC
>-|many|TRBJ1-2|TRBV7-9
CASSFFPALYGYTF
TGTGCCAGCAGCTTTTTCCCCGCTCTCTATGGCTACACCTTC
>-|-|TRBJ2-5|TRBV7-7
CASSLTVNQETQYF
TGTGCCAGCAGCTTAACGGTGAACCAAGAGACCCAGTACTTC
>-|many|TRBJ1-1|TRBV3-1
CASSQDTGEAFF
TGTGCCAGCAGCCAAGATACAGGTGAAGCTTTCTTT
>-|few|TRBJ1-1|TRBV7-9
CASSSQALNTEAFF
TGTGCCAGCAGCTCACAAGCCTTGAACACTGAAGCTTTCTTT
>-|-|TRBJ2-5|TRBV4-3
CASSQERSSQETQYF
TGCGCCAGCAGCCAAGAACGGTCTTCTCAAGAGACCCAGTACTTC
>-|-|TRBJ2-1|TRBV6-2/TRBV6-3
CASSGLGGGEQFF
TGTGCCAGCAGTGGGTTAGGAGGTGGTGAGCAGTTCTTC
>TRBD1|-|TRBJ2-1|TRBV6-1
CASRSTGVDYNEQFF
TGTGCCAGCAGGTCGACAGGGGTGGACTACAATGAGCAGTTCTTC
>-|-|TRBJ2-5|TRBV7-9
CASSSYSEGLQKETQYF
TGTGCCAGCAGCTCTTACTCTGAGGGACTCCAAAAAGAGACCCAGTACTTC
>TRBD2|-|TRBJ2-2|TRBV6-4
CASGAAGGIIGELFF
TGTGCCAGCGGCGCGGCGGGAGGAATTATCGGGGAGCTGTTTTTT
>-|many|TRBJ2-7|TRBV28
CASSLILKGSYEQYF
TGTGCCAGCAGTTTAATACTCAAGGGCTCCTACGAGCAGTACTTC
>-|-|TRBJ2-2|TRBV7-3
CANSFEPVRGELFF
TGTGCCAACAGCTTCGAACCCGTGCGCGGGGAGCTGTTTTTT
>TRBD2|many|TRBJ2-1|TRBV20-1
CSAHTSGRPSDEQFF
TGCAGTGCTCATACTAGCGGGAGGCCCTCCGATGAGCAGTTCTTC
>TRBD1|-|TRBJ1-6|TRBV6-1
CASSPRGDRYNSPLHF
TGTGCCAGCAGCCCCAGGGGGGATCGGTATAATTCACCCCTCCACTTT
>-|few|TRBJ2-6|TRBV5-1
CASRPAGARGANVLTF
TGCGCCAGCAGACCCGCCGGGGCGAGGGGGGCCAACGTCCTGACTTTC
>-|few|TRBJ2-7|TRBV7-2
CASSYSGLNEQYF
TGTGCCAGCAGCTACTCGGGACTGAACGAGCAGTACTTC
>-|many|TRBJ2-1|TRBV20-1
CSASNWGIYNEQFF
TGCAGTGCTTCTAACTGGGGGATCTACAATGAGCAGTTCTTC
>-|many|TRBJ2-1|TRBV28
CASSTTGPIYNEQFF
TGTGCCAGCAGTACCACCGGGCCCATCTACAATGAGCAGTTCTTC
>-|few|TRBJ1-6|TRBV30
CAWRNNSPLHF
TGTGCCTGGAGGAATAATTCACCCCTCCACTTT
>-|many|TRBJ2-7|TRBV11-2
CASSLGRVTREQYF
TGTGCCAGCAGCTTAGGGAGGGTGACTAGGGAGCAGTACTTC
>TRBD1|-|TRBJ2-5|TRBV24-1
CATSDPRQGGETQYF
TGTGCCACCAGTGACCCCCGACAGGGGGGAGAGACCCAGTACTTC
>TRBD2|-|TRBJ2-3|TRBV11-3
CASSLGLAGHITDTQYF
TGTGCCAGCAGTTTGGGACTAGCGGGCCACATCACAGATACGCAGTATTTT
>TRBD2|-|TRBJ2-1|TRBV12-3/TRBV12-4
CASSTGLAGVLYNEQFF
TGTGCCAGCAGCACGGGACTAGCGGGAGTTTTGTACAATGAGCAGTTCTTC
>-|few|TRBJ2-7|TRBV4-2
CASSQDSGLSYEQYF
TGTGCCAGCAGCCAAGATTCTGGACTCTCCTACGAGCAGTACTTC
>-|many|TRBJ2-5|TRBV2
CASQSRQIQETQYF
TGTGCCAGCCAGTCCCGACAGATCCAAGAGACCCAGTACTTC
>-|many|TRBJ1-1|TRBV18
CASSPLTGTEAFF
TGTGCCAGCTCACCCCTCACGGGCACTGAAGCTTTCTTT
>TRBD1|-|TRBJ2-1|TRBV5-1
CASSLLTGTGPYNEQFF
TGCGCCAGCAGCTTGTTAACCGGGACAGGTCCCTACAATGAGCAGTTCTTC
>-|-|TRBJ2-2|TRBV4-3
CASSHEGVGELFF
TGCGCCAGCAGCCACGAGGGGGTCGGGGAGCTGTTTTTT
>-|few|TRBJ2-7|TRBV29-1
CSVVETGFTYEQYF
TGCAGCGTTGTCGAGACAGGCTTCACCTACGAGCAGTACTTC
>-|few|TRBJ2-7|TRBV7-2
CASSPWMGSSQYF
TGTGCCAGCAGCCCCTGGATGGGGAGCTCGCAGTACTTC
>-|few|TRBJ2-2|TRBV5-4
CASSPTQGTNTGELFF
TGTGCCAGCAGCCCAACCCAGGGAACGAACACCGGGGAGCTGTTTTTT
>TRBD1|-|TRBJ1-2|TRBV28
CASESRTGGYTF
TGTGCCAGCGAGTCCCGGACAGGGGGCTACACCTTC
>TRBD1|few|TRBJ2-7|TRBV29-1
CSVEAPGQGFYEQYF
TGCAGCGTTGAAGCTCCGGGACAGGGTTTCTACGAGCAGTACTTC
>-|many|TRBJ2-5|TRBV9
CASSQGEVSRETQYF
TGTGCCAGCAGCCAGGGGGAGGTCTCCCGAGAGACCCAGTACTTC
>TRBD1|many|TRBJ1-1|TRBV12-3/TRBV12-4
CASSQGQGYTEAFF
TGTGCCAGCAGCCAGGGACAGGGATACACTGAAGCTTTCTTT
>TRBD1|-|TRBJ2-7|TRBV5-6
CASSHDRVFYEQYF
TGTGCCAGCAGCCACGACAGGGTTTTCTACGAGCAGTACTTC
>-|-|TRBJ2-2|TRBV12-3/TRBV12-4
CASRHPGTANTGELFF
TGTGCCAGCAGACACCCCGGGACGGCGAACACCGGGGAGCTGTTTTTT
>-|-|TRBJ2-7|TRBV5-1
CASSPGDTTYEQYF
TGCGCCAGCAGCCCGGGGGACACGACCTACGAGCAGTACTTC
>-|many|TRBJ2-7|TRBV28
CASSFGDEEDEQYF
TGTGCCAGCAGTTTTGGGGATGAAGAGGACGAGCAGTACTTC
>-|-|TRBJ1-2|TRBV6-6
CASSYPGDYGYTF
TGTGCCAGCAGTTACCCGGGTGACTATGGCTACACCTTC
>-|many|TRBJ2-7|TRBV20-1
CSASPRTPSSYEQYF
TGCAGTGCTAGCCCCCGGACTCCCAGCTCCTACGAGCAGTACTTC
>-|-|TRBJ2-3|TRBV18
CASSPRPTSTDTQYF
TGTGCCAGCTCACCGCGGCCTACTAGCACAGATACGCAGTATTTT
>-|-|TRBJ1-2|TRBV29-1
CSVESNRANYGYTF
TGCAGCGTTGAGTCGAACAGAGCTAACTATGGCTACACCTTC
>-|-|TRBJ2-1|TRBV30
CAWSVALHSYNEQFF
TGTGCCTGGAGCGTAGCTCTGCACTCCTACAATGAGCAGTTCTTC